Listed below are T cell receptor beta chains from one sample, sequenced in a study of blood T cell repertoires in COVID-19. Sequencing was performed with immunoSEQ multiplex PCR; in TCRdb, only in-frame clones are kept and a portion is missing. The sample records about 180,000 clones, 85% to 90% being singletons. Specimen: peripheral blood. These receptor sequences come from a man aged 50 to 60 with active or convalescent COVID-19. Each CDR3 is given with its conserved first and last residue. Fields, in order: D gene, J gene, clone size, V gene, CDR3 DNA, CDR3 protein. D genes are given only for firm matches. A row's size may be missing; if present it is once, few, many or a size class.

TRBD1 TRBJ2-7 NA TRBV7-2 TGTGCCAGCAGCTTAGAGGGACAGTCCTACGAGCAGTACTTC CASSLEGQSYEQYF
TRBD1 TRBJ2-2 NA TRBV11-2 TGTGCCAGCAGCTCCCAGGACAGGTCGGGCACCGGGGAGCTGTTTTTT CASSSQDRSGTGELFF
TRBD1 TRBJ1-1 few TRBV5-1 TGCGCCAGCAGCTTGGGAGACAGGGTCTCTGAAGCTTTCTTT CASSLGDRVSEAFF
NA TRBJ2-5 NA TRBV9 TGTGCCAGCAGCGTCGACACTGAGGAGACCCAGTACTTC CASSVDTEETQYF
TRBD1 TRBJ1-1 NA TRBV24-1 TGTGCCACCAGTGAGTCCGGGACAGGGGGCACTGAAGCTTTCTTT CATSESGTGGTEAFF
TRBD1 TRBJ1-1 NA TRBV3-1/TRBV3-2 TGTGCCAGCCGACAGGGGCTGACTATGAACACTGAAGCTTTCTTT CASRQGLTMNTEAFF
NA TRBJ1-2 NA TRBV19 TGTGCCAGTAGTCCCTCCGGGGACTATGGCTACACCTTC CASSPSGDYGYTF
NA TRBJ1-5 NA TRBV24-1 TGTGCCACCAGTGATGGAGACAGACCTTATAGCAATCAGCCCCAGCATTTT CATSDGDRPYSNQPQHF
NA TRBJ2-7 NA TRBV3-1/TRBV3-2 TGTGCCAGCAGCCAAGATAGTCCCGGGGACGAGCAGTACTTC CASSQDSPGDEQYF
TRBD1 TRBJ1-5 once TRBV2 TGTGCCAGCAGGGGACAGAGAGGAGGCAATCAGCCCCAGCATTTT CASRGQRGGNQPQHF
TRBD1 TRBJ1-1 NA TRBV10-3 TGTGCCATCAGTGAAACAGGGGGCTTGATCACTGAAGCTTTCTTT CAISETGGLITEAFF
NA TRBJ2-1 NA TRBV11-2 TGTGCCAGCCAGTGGGGCACTAACAATGAGCAGTTCTTC CASQWGTNNEQFF
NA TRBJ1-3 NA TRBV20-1 TGCAGTGCTAGGGTCGGGAACACCATATATTTT CSARVGNTIYF
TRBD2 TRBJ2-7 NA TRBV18 TGTGCCAGCTCACCAGCTAGACTAGCGGGGAACGAGCAGTACTTC CASSPARLAGNEQYF
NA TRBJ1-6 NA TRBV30 TGTGCCTGGTCGAGCTCCTATAATTCACCCCTCCACTTT CAWSSSYNSPLHF
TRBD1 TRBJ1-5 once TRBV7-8 TGTGCCAGCAGTTCGGACAGGGCAAATCAGCCCCAGCATTTT CASSSDRANQPQHF
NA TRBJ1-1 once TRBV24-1 TGTGCCACCAGTGAGTCGGGAGGGGGGAACACTGAAGCTTTCTTT CATSESGGGNTEAFF
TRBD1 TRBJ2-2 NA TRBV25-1 TGTGCCAGCAGTGTCGACAGGGCCGGGGAGCTGTTTTTT CASSVDRAGELFF
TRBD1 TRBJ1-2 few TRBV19 TGTGCCAGTAGCTACGGACAGGGGGTAAACTATGGCTACACCTTC CASSYGQGVNYGYTF
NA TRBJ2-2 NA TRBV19 TGTGCCAGTACCCACCCGGGAGACAGAAGGGAGCTGTTTTTT CASTHPGDRRELFF
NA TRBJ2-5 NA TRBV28 TGTGCCAGCAGTTTAGTTCAGGGCGTCGAGACCCAGTACTTC CASSLVQGVETQYF
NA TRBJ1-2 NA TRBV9 TGTGCCAGCAGCGTAGCCTTAGACAGCGTATATGGCTACACCTTC CASSVALDSVYGYTF
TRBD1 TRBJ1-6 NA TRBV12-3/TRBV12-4 TGTGCCAGCAGCGACAGGGGGAATTCACCCCTCCACTTT CASSDRGNSPLHF
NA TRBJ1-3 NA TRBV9 TGTGCCAGCAGCGTAGCACTAGCATCTGGAAACACCATATATTTT CASSVALASGNTIYF
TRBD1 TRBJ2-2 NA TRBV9 TGTGCCAGCAGCCAAACAGGGGGAGGTACCGGGGAGCTGTTTTTT CASSQTGGGTGELFF
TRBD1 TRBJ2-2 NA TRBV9 TGTGCCAGCAGCACGGACAGGGGTGCCGGGGAGCTGTTTTTT CASSTDRGAGELFF
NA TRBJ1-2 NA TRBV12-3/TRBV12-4 TGTGCCAGCAGTCCCCAAACGCGGGGCTACACCTTC CASSPQTRGYTF
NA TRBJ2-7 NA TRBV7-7 TGTGCTAGCAGCTCAGGGTGGGGAGGCGCCTACGAGCAGTACTTC CASSSGWGGAYEQYF
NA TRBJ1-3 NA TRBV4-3 TGCGCCAGCAGCCAAGAAGCGGGGGCGCGAGGAAACACCATATATTTT CASSQEAGARGNTIYF
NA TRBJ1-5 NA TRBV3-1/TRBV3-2 TGTGCCAGCAGCCATTTGACTCCAGACTATAGCAATCAGCCCCAGCATTTT CASSHLTPDYSNQPQHF
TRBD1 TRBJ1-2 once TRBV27 TGTGCCAGCAGTTTCGGACAGGGCGAGTATGGCTACACCTTC CASSFGQGEYGYTF
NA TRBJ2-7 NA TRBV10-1 TGCGCCAGCAGTGAGTGTCGGGTGGTCTACGAGCAGTACTTC CASSECRVVYEQYF
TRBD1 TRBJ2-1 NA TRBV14 TGTGCCAGCAGCCCACAGGGGGGCCTAAATGAGCAGTTCTTC CASSPQGGLNEQFF
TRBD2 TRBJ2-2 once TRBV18 TGTGCCAGCTCACCTGATCTAGCGGGAGTTAGCACCGGGGAGCTGTTTTTT CASSPDLAGVSTGELFF
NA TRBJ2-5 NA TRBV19 TGTGCCAGCCAACGGCCAGGCGGAGGAGAGACCCAGTACTTC CASQRPGGGETQYF